The 25 T cell receptor beta chains reported below all come from one sample, sequenced in a study of cytomegalovirus exposure and HLA in healthy donors (TCRdb year 2017). Preparation of the library involved the immunoSEQ multiplex PCR assay. For the multiplex PCR, a mixture combining 60 forward primers for TCR Vbeta segments and 13 reverse primers for TCR Jbeta segments was used. TCRdb holds this immuneACCESS table with in-frame rearrangements only. Some clones are missing; in checked studies, unresolved V genes explain under half, and the rest has no known cause. Present in this sample are about 160,000 clones, roughly 80% of which were seen just once. The biggest ten clones account for about a tenth of the sample. The specimen was PBMCs. The receptors come from a man younger than 35 in good health and CMV-seropositive.

The rearrangement joins TRBV4-3 to TRBJ1-5; D possibly corresponds to TRBD1 (5 bases). Germline loops: CDR1 LGHNA, CDR2 YSLEER. V was cut by 1 base and J by 4 bases, with 11 bases left in between. The CDR3 consists of 15 residues. CDR3 sequence (DNA): TGCGCCAGCAGCCAAGCAATAAGGGGAAATCAGCCCCAGCATTTT. Translation gives CASSQAIRGNQPQHF.

The chain employs TRBV19 and TRBJ2-5; D is possibly TRBD1 (5 bases). The germline CDR1 and CDR2 sequences are LNHDA and SQIVND (reference sequence). The CDR3 is made up of 15 amino acids. The V and J ends lost 3 bases and 5 bases respectively, with 16 bases between them. As DNA, the CDR3 is TGTGCCAGTAGTATGACAGAGTTATCAGGCGAGACCCAGTACTTC. This gives the protein CASSMTELSGETQYF.

The chain links TRBV2 to TRBJ1-4; 8 nucleotides agree with TRBD1. The V gene's germline CDR1 is SNHLY and CDR2 FYNNEI. With V trimmed by 7 bases and J by 13 bases, 8 bases remained unmatched. The CDR3 is 12 residues long. DNA of the CDR3: TGTGCCAGCACCCTCGGACAGGGCCGACTGTTTTTT. Its translation: CASTLGQGRLFF.

The chain recombines TRBV6-1 with TRBJ2-7; tentative D call: TRBD1 (5 bases). V was clipped by 1 base and J by 1 base, with 11 bases between them. Looked up from germline, CDR1 is MNHNS and CDR2 is SASEGT. This CDR3 contains 15 residues. The CDR3 here is CASSEGGRASYEQYF. The CDR3 coding sequence is TGTGCCAGCAGTGAAGGGGGCAGGGCGTCCTACGAGCAGTACTTC.

The genes are TRBV7-9 and TRBJ2-7, with a tentative D call TRBD1 (8 bases). The length of the CDR3 is 15 residues. The ends were cut back, 9 bases at V and 4 bases at J, with 22 bases in the middle. The germline V gene has CDR1 SEHNR and CDR2 FQNEAQ (reference sequence). The CDR3 spells CASRSLTGGDYEQYF. The CDR3 bases are TGTGCCAGTCGTTCCTTAACAGGGGGGGATTACGAGCAGTACTTC. The variable domain in full, completed from reference TRBV7-9 and TRBJ2-7, reads DTGVSQNPRHKITKRGQNVTFRCDPISEHNRLYWYRQTLGQGPEFLTYFQNEAQLEKSRLLSDRFSAERPKGSFSTLEIQRTEQGDSAMYLCASRSLTGGDYEQYFGPGTRLTVT.

CDR3 nucleotides: TGTGCCAGCAGTGAATACGGGGGGCCGAGTTCCGGGACACCCCTCCACTTT. Protein: CASSEYGGPSSGTPLHF. The gene calls are TRBV6-1 and TRBJ1-6, with a possible D match to TRBD1 (6 bases). This CDR3 is 17 amino acids long. In germline, CDR1 is MNHNS, CDR2 SASEGT. V lost 2 bases to trimming and J lost 11 bases, with 22 bases between them.

The chain employs TRBV25-1 and TRBJ1-2, with 7 nucleotides matching TRBD1. Germline V gene lookup returns CDR1 MGHDK and CDR2 SYGVNS. The trim removed 2 bases at V and 5 bases at J, leaving 5 bases unmatched. The CDR3 runs to 14 residues. Here the CDR3 reads CASSEPGGVYGYTF. The CDR3 DNA is TGTGCCAGCAGTGAACCAGGGGGAGTGTATGGCTACACCTTC.

The rearrangement joins TRBV4-1 to TRBJ1-3, with D hard to call. V was cut by 2 bases and J by 1 base, with 9 bases left in between. CDR1 and CDR2 from the germline V gene are MGHRA and YSYEKL. The CDR3 sequence is 15 residues long. The DNA of the CDR3 is TGCGCCAGCAGCCAACCCCGGTCTTCTGGAAACACCATATATTTT. This codes for CASSQPRSSGNTIYF.

This chain links TRBV2 with TRBJ1-3, with D unresolved. Trimming left V 2 bases short and J 6 bases short, with 2 bases between. Germline CDR1 is SNHLY and CDR2 is FYNNEI. CDR3 size: 11 residues. The CDR3 protein is CASSEQNTIYF. CDR3 DNA sequence: TGTGCCAGCAGTGAACAAAACACCATATATTTT. The entire variable domain, with the rest obtained from reference TRBV2 and TRBJ1-3, is as follows: EPEVTQTPSHQVTQMGQEVILRCVPISNHLYFYWYRQILGQKVEFLVSFYNNEISEKSEIFDDQFSVERPDGSNFTLKIRSTKLEDSAMYFCASSEQNTIYFGEGSWLTVV.

This clone was seen a handful of times. J is TRBJ2-2 and V is TRBV7-6; TRBD1 aligns across 9 bases. This CDR3 spans 16 amino acids. J was trimmed by 3 bases and V by 5 bases; bases with no gene match: 7. Germline CDR1 reads SGHVS; CDR2 reads FNYEAQ. Here the CDR3 reads CASSRTGGVYTGELFF. CDR3 coding DNA: TGTGCCAGCAGCCGTACAGGGGGCGTTTACACCGGGGAGCTGTTTTTT.

The genes are TRBV14 and TRBJ2-5, with 7 bases matching TRBD2. The CDR3 contains 17 residues. V trimming: 4 bases; J trimming: 2 bases; junction bases outside the gene matches: 13. Germline V gene data show CDR1 as SGHDN and CDR2 as FVKESK. CDR3 sequence reads: CASSLPISRGVQETQYF. The DNA of the CDR3 is TGTGCCAGCAGCCTCCCAATTAGCCGGGGGGTACAAGAGACCCAGTACTTC.

J is TRBJ2-5 and V is TRBV29-1; 9 nucleotides align to TRBD1. This CDR3 spans 13 amino acids. Trimming removed 7 bases from V and 4 bases from J; junction bases left unmatched: 7. Germline CDR1 SQVTM, CDR2 ANQGSEA. For the CDR3, the DNA is TGCAGCGGTAGACAGGGGGATCGAGAGACCCAGTACTTC. It translates to CSGRQGDRETQYF.

The chain is built from TRBV6-5 and TRBJ2-3, with 10 positions matching TRBD2. The germline V gene has CDR1 MNHEY and CDR2 SVGAGI. V was clipped by 6 bases and J by 9 bases; unmatched bases: 6. The CDR3 is made up of 13 amino acids. The CDR3 protein is CASRGTSVGTQYF. Written as DNA, the CDR3 is TGTGCCAGCAGGGGGACTAGCGTAGGAACGCAGTATTTT.

V and J are TRBV27 and TRBJ2-7, with 11 positions matching TRBD1. The germline CDR1 and CDR2 sequences are MNHEY and SMNVEV (reference sequence). The CDR3 extends over 15 amino acids. Germline trimming cut 5 bases from V and 3 bases from J; bases unmatched to any gene: 6. The CDR3 here is CASSLSGTGGYEQYF. The CDR3 bases are TGTGCCAGCAGTCTGTCCGGGACAGGGGGCTACGAGCAGTACTTC.

The CDR3 DNA reads as TGTGCCAGCAGCGGCGGGTCCACCTACGAGCAGTACTTC. Protein product: CASSGGSTYEQYF. The chain combines TRBV5-4 with TRBJ2-7; D may be TRBD2 (5 bases). Germline values: CDR1 SGHNT, CDR2 YYREEE (reference sequence). This CDR3 contains 13 residues. The V end lost 4 bases, the J end lost 2 bases, and 10 bases lay between the germline ends.

This clone was counted a few times. V usage is TRBV7-8 and J usage is TRBJ2-7; the D gene is possibly TRBD1 (7 bases). CDR1 and CDR2 (germline): SGHVS, FQNEAQ. Between the trimmed V and J ends, which lost 4 bases and 3 bases, there was a span of 10 bases. The CDR3 extends over 13 amino acids. In DNA form, the CDR3 reads TGTGCCAGCAGCTATCAGGGGGGCTACGAGCAGTACTTC. This encodes CASSYQGGYEQYF.

This rearrangement joins TRBV7-9 to TRBJ2-3, with D possibly TRBD2 on 5 matching bases. The CDR3 totals 14 residues. Germline V CDR1 and CDR2: SEHNR, FQNEAQ (reference sequence). V was clipped by 7 bases and J by 2 bases, with 13 bases between them. The CDR3 sequence is CASTRAGNTDTQYF. The CDR3 bases are TGTGCCAGCACCCGGGCGGGCAACACAGATACGCAGTATTTT.

The chain couples TRBV30 to TRBJ2-2, with a possible D match to TRBD1 (5 bases). Trimming took 5 bases from V and 6 from J, leaving 7 bases between them. This CDR3 has 11 amino acids. Germline CDR1 reads GTSNPN; CDR2 reads SVGIG (reference sequence). The CDR3 is CAWQGAGELFF. Written as DNA, the CDR3 is TGTGCCTGGCAGGGTGCCGGGGAGCTGTTTTTT.

The V gene is TRBV5-1, the J gene TRBJ2-1; D unresolved. The CDR3 covers 13 residues. Germline assignment: CDR1 SGHRS and CDR2 YFSETQ. Deletions cut 5 bases from V and 0 bases from J, with 6 bases between. CDR3 amino acids: CASSLSSYNEQFF. CDR3 DNA sequence: TGCGCCAGCAGTCTGTCCTCCTACAATGAGCAGTTCTTC. The variable domain in full, with the rest retrieved from reference TRBV5-1 and TRBJ2-1, is KAGVTQTPRYLIKTRGQQVTLSCSPISGHRSVSWYQQTPGQGLQFLFEYFSETQRNKGNFPGRFSGRQFSNSRSEMNVSTLELGDSALYLCASSLSSYNEQFFGPGTRLTVL.

This chain links TRBV9 with TRBJ1-1; TRBD1 matches 8 bases. This CDR3 is 13 amino acids long. Trimming at V came to 2 bases and at J to 4 bases, leaving 1 base not matched to a gene. CDR1 is SGDLS, CDR2 YYNGEE, per germline. This chain's CDR3 is CASSVDRATEAFF. CDR3 nucleotide sequence: TGTGCCAGCAGCGTGGACAGGGCCACTGAAGCTTTCTTT.

A remark on this clone: At one boundary the junction diverges from the germline segment, which might be a read error. This chain connects TRBV2 to TRBJ1-2; TRBD1 agrees at 11 bases. Germline V lookup: CDR1 SNHLY, CDR2 FYNNEI. The CDR3 contains 18 residues. CDR3 DNA: TGTGCCGGCAGTCGAACACACGATGGGACAGGGGGTTTCCATGGCTACACCTTC. Translation gives CAGSRTHDGTGGFHGYTF.

The genes are TRBV18 and TRBJ1-5, with D possibly TRBD1 on 6 matching bases. Germline values: CDR1 KGHSH, CDR2 LQKENI. Trimming left V 3 bases short and J 2 bases short, with 14 bases between. The CDR3 is 16 residues long. The DNA for the CDR3 is TGTGCCAGCTCACCGGAACAGGGTTCCCGCAATCAGCCCCAGCATTTT. This sequence encodes CASSPEQGSRNQPQHF.

This clone was seen a few times. The chain recombines TRBV11-2 with TRBJ2-1, with 14 positions matching TRBD2. The CDR3 contains 15 residues. CDR1 and CDR2 (germline): SGHAT, FQNNGV. V lost 8 bases and J lost 7; bases outside the gene matches: 7. In DNA form, the CDR3 reads TGTGCCAGCCGACTAGCGGGGGGGGAATTAAATGAGCAGTTCTTC. The encoded protein is CASRLAGGELNEQFF.

J is TRBJ1-5 and V is TRBV4-1, with D possibly TRBD1 on 6 matching bases. Germline assignment: CDR1 MGHRA and CDR2 YSYEKL. The CDR3 runs to 16 residues. V was cut by 4 bases and J by 6 bases, with 19 bases left in between. The CDR3 here is CASSPGQFPITQPQHF. For the CDR3, the DNA is TGCGCCAGCAGCCCCGGACAGTTCCCAATTACTCAGCCCCAGCATTTT.

This clone was recorded a few times. V is TRBV5-4 and J is TRBJ1-3, with D unresolved. Germline values: CDR1 SGHNT, CDR2 YYREEE (reference sequence). V lost 2 bases and J lost 3, with 12 bases in between. CDR3 length: 15 amino acids. The CDR3 DNA is TGTGCCAGCAGCTTTGGTCCAGGCCTTGGAAACACCATATATTTT. Its protein product is CASSFGPGLGNTIYF.